A single sample gave rise to the 24 T cell receptor beta chains below, sequenced in a study of breast tumors, draining lymph nodes, adjacent tissues. From the multiplex PCR reads, TCRdb called clonotypes with MiXCR, one entry per CDR3 protein. Of about 89,000 distinct CDR3 sequences detected, 25% to 35% appear once; the ten largest clones hold over 7.5%. Axillary draining lymph nodes of breast cancer patients supplied the node samples. The sequenced material came from axillary lymph node tissue. These receptors originate from a female donor with breast cancer. Some clones in this sample may be carry-over from other donors' samples.

This clonotype was seen many times. One base away lies a much larger clone, so this may be a sequencing read error. The chain recombines TRBV19 with TRBJ1-3; D is unresolved. The CDR3 is 13 residues long. Germline V gene data show CDR1 as LNHDA and CDR2 as SQIVND (reference sequence). In DNA, the CDR3 is TGTGCCAGCCAGCCGTACTCTGGAGACACCATATATTTT. Residues: CASQPYSGDTIYF.

This clonotype was seen repeatedly, ten times or more. V is TRBV20-1 and J is TRBJ2-7; 8 bases line up with TRBD1. Per the germline V gene, CDR1 is DFQATT and CDR2 is SNEGSKA (reference sequence). This CDR3 comprises 15 residues. V shed 5 bases and J 0 bases; nucleotides not matched to a gene: 9. DNA for the CDR3: TGCAGTGCTCATGGGGGGACAGGAGCCTCCTACGAGCAGTACTTC. It encodes CSAHGGTGASYEQYF.

In this sample, this clonotype turned up many times. This clone may be a read error of a much larger clone one base away. The chain recombines TRBV10-2 with TRBJ1-2, with 9 bases identical to TRBD1. This CDR3 has 15 residues. Germline V gene sequence: CDR1 WSHSY, CDR2 SAAADI. DNA of the CDR3: TGCGCCAGCAGAATGGGACAGGGCACTAACTATGGCCACACCTTC. Its protein is CASRMGQGTNYGHTF.

As regards this clonotype: A much larger clone lies one base from this, so it may be a read error. This CDR3 is missing its conserved last phenylalanine or tryptophan, likely due to a read error. V usage is TRBV20-1 and J usage is TRBJ2-5; unclear D gene. Germline V gives CDR1 DFQATT, CDR2 SNEGSKA (reference sequence). This CDR3 has 10 residues. V dropped 6 bases and J dropped 2 bases, with 4 bases sitting between them. The CDR3 nucleotides read TGCAGTGCAGAACAAGAGACCCAGTACTCC. Its translation: CSAEQETQYS.

This clonotype has ten or more counts. The chain recombines TRBV7-2 with TRBJ2-2; D is uncertain. CDR1 SGHTA and CDR2 FQGNSA come from the germline V gene. This CDR3 spans 15 amino acids. Trimming removed 2 bases at V and 7 bases at J, with 14 bases between. In nucleotides, the CDR3 is TGTGCCAGCAGCTTAAGTGGGCCCCGCAGCGGGGAGCTGTTTTTT. Translation: CASSLSGPRSGELFF.

The V and J genes are TRBV20-1 and TRBJ2-7, with TRBD1 identical over 9 bases. The CDR3 is 20 residues long. Germline CDR1 reads DFQATT; CDR2 reads SNEGSKA (reference sequence). The J segment lost 2 bases and the V segment lost 1 base, leaving 21 bases of the junction unmatched. The CDR3 loop is CSARVSPTSLRDREAYEQYF. The CDR3 DNA reads as TGCAGTGCTAGAGTAAGCCCCACCTCGCTCCGGGACAGGGAAGCCTACGAGCAGTACTTC.

For this clonotype: In this CDR3 the conserved last residue, phenylalanine or tryptophan, is missing, so a read error is likely. This chain uses TRBV12-3 or TRBV12-4 with TRBJ1-5; unclear D gene. V lost 1 base, J lost 6 bases, and 10 bases lay in between. There are 14 residues in the CDR3. CDR3 DNA: TGTGCCAGCAGTTTAGGGGGTCCTAGTCAGCCCCAGCATCTT. This gives the protein CASSLGGPSQPQHL.

This clonotype was seen a few times. A read error may be the cause here, since a much bigger clone is one base away. V gene TRBV20-1 combines with J gene TRBJ2-1, with D perhaps matching TRBD2 (5 bases). The CDR3 has 15 residues. V was pared by 3 bases and J by 6 bases, with 18 bases between. In germline, CDR1 is DFQATT, CDR2 SNEGSKA (reference sequence). CDR3 residues: CSAREPGSGSNEQFF. The CDR3 bases are TGCAGTGCTAGGGAACCGGGATCAGGATCCAATGAGCAGTTCTTC.

About this clonotype: The conserved closing phenylalanine or tryptophan is absent in this CDR3, likely reflecting a read error. The chain employs TRBV10-3 and TRBJ2-1, with D hard to call. Deletions cut 0 bases from V and 2 bases from J, with 11 bases between. CDR3 size: 16 residues. CDR1 and CDR2 from the germline V gene are ENHRY and SYGVKD. This CDR3 reads CAISESDGLTYNEQFL. The CDR3 nucleotides read TGTGCCATCAGTGAGTCTGATGGCCTAACCTACAATGAGCAGTTCCTC.

This chain connects TRBV29-1 to TRBJ2-7, with TRBD1 identical over 8 bases. This CDR3 spans 11 amino acids. Trimming cost V 6 bases and J 6 bases; bases outside gene matches: 4. Germline V CDR1 and CDR2: SQVTM, ANQGSEA. As DNA, the CDR3 is TGCAGCGTCATAACAGGGGGCGAGCAGTACTTC. Its protein product is CSVITGGEQYF.

This clonotype has a handful of counts. Just one base apart from a much larger clone, this may be a read error. The chain carries TRBV15 and TRBJ1-4; a weak D match, TRBD1 (5 bases). CDR1 and CDR2 (germline): LNHNV, YYDKDF (reference sequence). CDR3 size: 17 residues. The CDR3 here is CAISRDPAGSTNEKLFF. Written as DNA, the CDR3 is TGTGCCATCAGCAGAGACCCCGCAGGGAGCACTAATGAAAAACTGTTTTTT. Full variable domain (rest looked up from reference TRBV15 and TRBJ1-4): DAMVIQNPRYQVTQFGKPVTLSCSQTLNHNVMYWYQQKSSQAPKLLFHYYDKDFNNEADTPDNFQSRRPNTSFCFLDIRSPGLGDTAMYLCAISRDPAGSTNEKLFFGSGTQLSVL.

This clonotype showed up just a few times. This may come from a read error, since a much larger clone is one base off. V and J are TRBV9 and TRBJ2-7, with 10 nucleotides matching TRBD2. The CDR3 totals 14 residues. The germline CDR1 and CDR2 sequences are SGDLS and YYNGEE. In nucleotides, the CDR3 is TGTGCCAGCAGCCGGACTAGCGGAACCTACGAGCAGTCCTTC. Protein product: CASSRTSGTYEQSF.

As to this clonotype: A junction end diverges from the germline sequence, so it may reflect a read error. This chain joins TRBV7-9 and TRBJ1-5; 7 bases map to TRBD1. The CDR3 length is 15 residues. Germline-derived CDR1 and CDR2 are SEHNR and FQNEAQ (reference sequence). The CDR3 DNA follows: TGTGCCAGCAGCCTCAGGCAGGGGGGACAACAGCCCCAGCACTTT. Its translation is CASSLRQGGQQPQHF.

This clonotype was recorded many times. This chain joins TRBV5-1 and TRBJ1-4, with TRBD1 as a possible D gene (5 bases). Germline CDR1 and CDR2: SGHRS and YFSETQ. There are 13 residues in the CDR3. Trimming cost V 5 bases and J 8 bases, with 13 bases left between them. CDR3 protein: CASSLRGDEKLFF. CDR3 nucleotides: TGCGCCAGCAGTTTACGAGGGGACGAAAAACTGTTTTTT. Based on the CDR3 plus reference TRBV5-1 and TRBJ1-4, the full variable domain is KAGVTQTPRYLIKTRGQQVTLSCSPISGHRSVSWYQQTPGQGLQFLFEYFSETQRNKGNFPGRFSGRQFSNSRSEMNVSTLELGDSALYLCASSLRGDEKLFFGSGTQLSVL.

A word on this clonotype: This may be a read error: a much more frequent sequence differs by one nucleotide. J is TRBJ2-7 and V is TRBV28; TRBD2 aligns across 9 bases. The germline CDR1 and CDR2 sequences are MDHEN and SYDVKM. This CDR3 spans 12 amino acids. CDR3 loop: CASTSGIYEQHF. The DNA for the CDR3 is TGTGCCAGCACTAGCGGGATCTACGAGCAGCACTTC.

The chain has TRBV4-1 and TRBJ1-6; TRBD1 might be the D (5 bases). Germline CDR1 reads MGHRA; CDR2 reads YSYEKL. Trimming took off 3 bases at V and 8 bases at J, with 11 bases between the two ends. CDR3 length equals 14 residues. This CDR3 reads CASSQRGRDSPLHF. As DNA, the CDR3 is TGCGCCAGCAGCCAGAGGGGACGAGATTCACCCCTCCACTTT.

This clonotype was seen repeatedly, ten times or more. J is TRBJ1-4 and V is TRBV5-8, with D unclear. V was clipped by 4 bases and J by 7 bases, with 17 bases between them. CDR3 length: 15 amino acids. CDR1 is SGHTS, CDR2 YDEGEE, per germline. The chain's CDR3 is CASSPRTAGGEKLFF. CDR3 bases: TGTGCCAGCAGCCCAAGGACGGCCGGTGGTGAAAAACTGTTTTTT.

The sample holds many counts of this clonotype. The V gene is TRBV20-1, the J gene TRBJ2-3, with 11 nucleotides matching TRBD2. Germline CDR1 is DFQATT and CDR2 is SNEGSKA (reference sequence). This CDR3 is 15 amino acids long. With 6 bases clipped from V and 1 base from J, the junction kept 6 bases outside the gene matches. For the CDR3, the DNA is TGCAGTGCCCGTATACTAGCGGGAGGCACAGATACGCAGTATTTT. Encoded protein: CSARILAGGTDTQYF.

This clonotype was picked up many times. The chain couples TRBV2 to TRBJ2-2, with unresolved D. V was shortened by 7 bases and J by 4 bases, with 10 bases between the two germline ends. The V gene's germline CDR1 is SNHLY and CDR2 FYNNEI. The CDR3 has 13 residues. CDR3 coding DNA: TGTGCCAGCATCGGGTCCCCCACCGGGGAGCTGTTTTTT. Protein sequence: CASIGSPTGELFF.

Comments on this clonotype: Sequence at one end of the junction differs from germline and may be a read error. The chain uses TRBV28 and TRBJ2-3; 8 bases align to TRBD2. This CDR3 is 16 amino acids long. Germline lookup yields CDR1 MDHEN and CDR2 SYDVKM. In DNA form, the CDR3 reads TGTGCCAGCGGTTTCCCTGACCCTAGCGGGACAGATACGCAGTATTTT. It encodes CASGFPDPSGTDTQYF. Full variable domain (missing parts from reference TRBV28 and TRBJ2-3): DVKVTQSSRYLVKRTGEKVFLECVQDMDHENMFWYRQDPGLGLRLIYFSYDVKMKEKGDIPEGYSVSREKKERFSLILESASTNQTSMYLCASGFPDPSGTDTQYFGPGTRLTVL.

The chain employs TRBV4-1 and TRBJ2-2; D remains unclear. In germline, CDR1 is MGHRA, CDR2 YSYEKL. Trimming took off 1 base at V and 1 base at J, with 10 bases between the two ends. This CDR3 has 16 residues. DNA for the CDR3: TGCGCCAGCAGCCAAGTTCCTGGCTGGAACACCGGGGAGCTGTTTTTT. Translation gives CASSQVPGWNTGELFF.

In this sample, this clonotype turned up many times. V gene TRBV11-3 combines with J gene TRBJ2-2; 7 nucleotides line up with TRBD1. Germline V gene sequence: CDR1 SGHNT, CDR2 YENEEA. V shed 4 bases, J shed 4 bases, and the junction held 6 bases outside the gene matches. This CDR3 spans 15 amino acids. The CDR3, as DNA: TGTGCCAGCAGCTCAAGGGGGCGTAGCACCGGGGAGCTGTTTTTT. Protein: CASSSRGRSTGELFF.

In its sample, this clonotype was seen many times. The chain links TRBV10-2 to TRBJ2-2; 12 bases map to TRBD2. CDR3 length equals 16 residues. V lost 8 bases, J lost 7 bases, and 11 bases stayed unmatched. CDR1 WSHSY and CDR2 SAAADI come from the germline V gene. CDR3 DNA sequence: TGCGCCAGCGGGAGGCTAGCGGGAGGGCCCAGCGGGGAGCTGTTTTTT. Translating it yields CASGRLAGGPSGELFF.

This clonotype was detected ten times or more. A read error is possible here, since a much larger clone lies one base away. The J gene is TRBJ2-7, the V gene TRBV20-1; TRBD1 might be the D (5 bases). The CDR3 loop spans 14 amino acids. Germline lookup yields CDR1 DFQATT and CDR2 SNEGSKA (reference sequence). The CDR3 spells CSARDHRTSSEQYF. As DNA, the CDR3 is TGCAGTGCTAGAGATCACAGGACCTCCTCCGAGCAGTACTTC.